This is a list of T cell receptor beta chains from one sample in a study of blood T cell repertoires in COVID-19. The method was immunoSEQ multiplex PCR; TCRdb's version includes in-frame clones alone and lacks a portion of them. The sample comprises some 110,000 clones, roughly 90% of which are singletons, and approximately 8% rests with the top ten. Material for sequencing was peripheral blood. The source of these receptors is a man between 65 and 85 years old who had recovered from COVID-19. Each CDR3 is given with its conserved first and last residue. The order of the fields is clone size, J gene, CDR3 length, D gene, V gene, CDR3 DNA, CDR3 protein. The D gene is left open where the match is weak. The size field is filled for only some rows; it gives once, few, many or a size class.

size: once
J: TRBJ2-5
length: 14
D: NA
V: TRBV6-6
DNA: TGTGCCAGCAGTTACGGGGAGGGGGGAGAGACCCAGTACTTC
CDR3: CASSYGEGGETQYF

size: NA
J: TRBJ2-6
length: 15
D: NA
V: TRBV6-5
DNA: TGTGCCAGCAGTTACTCCGGGTTAGGGGCCAACGTCCTGACTTTC
CDR3: CASSYSGLGANVLTF

size: NA
J: TRBJ1-4
length: 17
D: NA
V: TRBV5-6
DNA: TGTGCCAGCAGCTTGGCCGGGGGATTGTTGGTTGGGGAAAAACTGTTTTTT
CDR3: CASSLAGGLLVGEKLFF

size: NA
J: TRBJ1-1
length: 15
D: NA
V: TRBV7-2
DNA: TGTGCCAGCAGCTTAGATGGGTCGGGGAACACTGAAGCTTTCTTT
CDR3: CASSLDGSGNTEAFF

size: few
J: TRBJ2-3
length: 18
D: TRBD2
V: TRBV5-1
DNA: TGCGCCAGCAGCTTGGCCTTAGGTAGCGGGGACTTCACGGATACGCAGTATTTT
CDR3: CASSLALGSGDFTDTQYF

size: NA
J: TRBJ2-5
length: 15
D: TRBD1
V: TRBV27
DNA: TGTGCCAGCAGTTCTTACAGGGGGCGCTGGGAGACCCAGTACTTC
CDR3: CASSSYRGRWETQYF

size: NA
J: TRBJ2-5
length: 15
D: TRBD2
V: TRBV7-2
DNA: TGTGCCAGCAGCTTTAATGCGGGGGGGCAAGAGACCCAGTACTTC
CDR3: CASSFNAGGQETQYF

size: NA
J: TRBJ2-7
length: 16
D: NA
V: TRBV27
DNA: TGTGCCAGCAGTTTATGGGGCATGGGGCAAATTGGCGAGCAGTACTTC
CDR3: CASSLWGMGQIGEQYF

size: NA
J: TRBJ1-6
length: 16
D: TRBD1
V: TRBV7-3
DNA: TGTGCCAGCAGGCTAACCGGGACAGCCTATAATTCACCCCTCCACTTT
CDR3: CASRLTGTAYNSPLHF

size: NA
J: TRBJ1-2
length: 11
D: NA
V: TRBV20-1
DNA: TGCAGTGCTAGTACCTACCAAGTCCACACCTTC
CDR3: CSASTYQVHTF

size: NA
J: TRBJ1-4
length: 14
D: NA
V: TRBV7-8
DNA: TGTGCCAGCAGCTTAGCGGAGGCGGCTACAAAACTGTTTTTT
CDR3: CASSLAEAATKLFF

size: few
J: TRBJ1-1
length: 13
D: TRBD1
V: TRBV12-5
DNA: TGTGCTAGTGGTAAGACAGGGACCACTGAAGCTTTCTTT
CDR3: CASGKTGTTEAFF

size: NA
J: TRBJ1-1
length: 15
D: NA
V: TRBV15
DNA: TGTGCCACCAGCAGAGATTCCTCTCGGGTCACTGAAGCTTTCTTT
CDR3: CATSRDSSRVTEAFF

size: NA
J: TRBJ2-3
length: 18
D: TRBD2
V: TRBV5-6
DNA: TGTGCCAGCAGGGATACTAGCGGGGGGCTAACCGGCACAGATACGCAGTATTTT
CDR3: CASRDTSGGLTGTDTQYF

size: once
J: TRBJ2-1
length: 19
D: TRBD2
V: TRBV5-1
DNA: TGCGCCAGCAGCTTCATCCCTAGCGGGGGGGACAGCTCCTACAATGAGCAGTTCTTC
CDR3: CASSFIPSGGDSSYNEQFF

size: NA
J: TRBJ2-7
length: 14
D: TRBD1
V: TRBV28
DNA: TGTGCCAGCAGTACAGGGACAGGGTCCTACGAGCAGTACTTC
CDR3: CASSTGTGSYEQYF

size: NA
J: TRBJ2-1
length: 16
D: NA
V: TRBV11-3
DNA: TGTGCCAGCAGCCCAAACCGGGACAACTCCTACAATGAGCAGTTCTTC
CDR3: CASSPNRDNSYNEQFF

size: NA
J: TRBJ2-3
length: 14
D: NA
V: TRBV5-4
DNA: TGTGCCAGCAGCTTAGCCGGTTACACAGATACGCAGTATTTT
CDR3: CASSLAGYTDTQYF

size: many
J: TRBJ2-1
length: 14
D: NA
V: TRBV5-1
DNA: TGCGCCAGCAGCACTGACAAGATCTACAATGAGCAGTTCTTC
CDR3: CASSTDKIYNEQFF

size: once
J: TRBJ2-1
length: 14
D: TRBD1
V: TRBV30
DNA: TGTGCCTGGAGCCCGGGACAGGGGATCGATGAGCAGTTCTTC
CDR3: CAWSPGQGIDEQFF

size: NA
J: TRBJ1-1
length: 15
D: TRBD1
V: TRBV6-5
DNA: TGTGCCAGCAGTTACTCGCCCCAGGGGGGCACTGAAGCTTTCTTT
CDR3: CASSYSPQGGTEAFF

size: NA
J: TRBJ2-6
length: 17
D: TRBD1
V: TRBV5-4
DNA: TGTGCCAGCAGCTGGACAGCAGGGGGCTCTGGGGCCAACGTCCTGACTTTC
CDR3: CASSWTAGGSGANVLTF

size: NA
J: TRBJ1-4
length: 11
D: NA
V: TRBV12-3/TRBV12-4
DNA: TGTGCCAGCAGTAGCTTTAAAAAACTGTTTTTT
CDR3: CASSSFKKLFF

size: NA
J: TRBJ2-3
length: 15
D: NA
V: TRBV7-3
DNA: TGTGCCAGCAGCTTAAGACTCGCCGACACAGATACGCAGTATTTT
CDR3: CASSLRLADTDTQYF

size: NA
J: TRBJ2-3
length: 15
D: TRBD2
V: TRBV18
DNA: TGTGCCAGCTCACCATCGGCGGGAGGCCCCGATACGCAGTATTTT
CDR3: CASSPSAGGPDTQYF